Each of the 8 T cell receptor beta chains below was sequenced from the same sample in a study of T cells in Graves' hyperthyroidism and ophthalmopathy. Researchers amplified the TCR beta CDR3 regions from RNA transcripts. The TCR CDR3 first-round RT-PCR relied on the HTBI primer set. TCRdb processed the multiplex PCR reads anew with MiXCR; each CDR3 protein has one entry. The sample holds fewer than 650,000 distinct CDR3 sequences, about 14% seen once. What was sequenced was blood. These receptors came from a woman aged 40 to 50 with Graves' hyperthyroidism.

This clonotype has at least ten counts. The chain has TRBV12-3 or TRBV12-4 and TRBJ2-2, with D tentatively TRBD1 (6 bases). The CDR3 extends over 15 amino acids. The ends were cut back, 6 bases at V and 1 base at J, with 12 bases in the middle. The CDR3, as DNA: TGTGCCAGCAGACCCGACAGGATGAACACCGGGGAGCTGTTTTTT. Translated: CASRPDRMNTGELFF.

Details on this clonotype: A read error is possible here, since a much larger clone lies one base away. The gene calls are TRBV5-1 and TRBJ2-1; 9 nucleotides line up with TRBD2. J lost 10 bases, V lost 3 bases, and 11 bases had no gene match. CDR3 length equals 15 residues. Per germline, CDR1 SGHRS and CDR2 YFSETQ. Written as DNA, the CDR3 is TGCGCCAGCAGCTCCGGGGCTAGCGGGGCTCAGGAGCAGTTCTTC. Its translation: CASSSGASGAQEQFF.

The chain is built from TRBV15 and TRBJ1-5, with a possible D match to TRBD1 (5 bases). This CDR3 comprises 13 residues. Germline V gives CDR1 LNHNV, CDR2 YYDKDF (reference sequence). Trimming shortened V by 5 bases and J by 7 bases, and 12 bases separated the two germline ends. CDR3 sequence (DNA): TGTGCCACCAGCTCGACAGCAACCCAGCCCCAGCATTTT. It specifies CATSSTATQPQHF.

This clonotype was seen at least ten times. CDR3 residues: CASKGAEETQYF. The CDR3 nucleotides read TGTGCCAGCAAAGGGGCGGAGGAGACCCAGTACTTC. This sequence joins TRBV6-1 and TRBJ2-5; D is perhaps TRBD1 (5 bases). The CDR3 length is 12 residues. Germline CDR1 reads MNHNS; CDR2 reads SASEGT. Between the trimmed V and J ends, which lost 7 bases and 5 bases, there was a span of 11 bases.

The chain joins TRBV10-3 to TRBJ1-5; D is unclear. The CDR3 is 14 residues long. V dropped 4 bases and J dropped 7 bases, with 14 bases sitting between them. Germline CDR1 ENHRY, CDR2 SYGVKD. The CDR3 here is CAISGDRAQQPQHF. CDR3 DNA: TGTGCCATCAGTGGCGATCGGGCACAGCAGCCCCAGCATTTT.

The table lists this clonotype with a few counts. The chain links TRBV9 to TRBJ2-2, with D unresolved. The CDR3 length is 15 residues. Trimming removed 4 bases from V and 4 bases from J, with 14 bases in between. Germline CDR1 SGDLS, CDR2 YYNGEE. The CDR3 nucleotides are TGTGCCAGCAGCCAGAGCACAGTACCCACCGGGGAGCTGTTTTTT. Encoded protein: CASSQSTVPTGELFF.

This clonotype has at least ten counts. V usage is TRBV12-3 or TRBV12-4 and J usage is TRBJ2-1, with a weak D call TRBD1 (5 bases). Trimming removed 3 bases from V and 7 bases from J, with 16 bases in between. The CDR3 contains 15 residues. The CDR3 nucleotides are TGTGCCAGCAGTTTTTCCAGGGTTACAATAAATGAGCAGTTCTTC. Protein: CASSFSRVTINEQFF.

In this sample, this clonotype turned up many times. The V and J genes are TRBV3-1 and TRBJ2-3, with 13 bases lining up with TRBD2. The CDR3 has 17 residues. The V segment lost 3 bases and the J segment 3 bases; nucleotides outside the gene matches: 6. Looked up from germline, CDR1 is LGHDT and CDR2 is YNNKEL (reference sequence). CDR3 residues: CASSHGTSGGDTDTQYF. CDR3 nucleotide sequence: TGTGCCAGCAGCCATGGTACTAGCGGGGGGGATACAGATACGCAGTATTTT.